The present T cell receptor beta chain was sequenced within a study of cytomegalovirus exposure and HLA in healthy donors. Looking at the study overall: Ancestry clustering placed 81% of several hundred genotyped donors in the Caucasian-associated cluster. Study findings and constraints: TCR beta sequences numbering roughly 16,000 were associated with HLA alleles at 0.05 false discovery rate in a later analysis. For TCR beta chains, V- and J-gene trimming was later linked to a missense DCLRE1C variant. The authors assumed roughly uniform sequencing depth across donors for presence/absence analyses.

Comments on this clone: Its target is not known.

The PCR made use of 60 Vbeta and 13 Jbeta primers. Sequencing was performed with immunoSEQ multiplex PCR; in TCRdb, only in-frame clones are kept and a portion is missing. Of fewer than 140,000 clones in the sample, around 75% were seen once. CDR1 is ENHRY, CDR2 SYGVKD, per germline. Unmatched junction bases numbered 1, after V lost 3 bases and J lost 0 bases. CDR3 length equals 14 residues. Sequences were obtained from PBMCs. This clonotype originated in a female donor in good health and CMV-seronegative. The chain is built from TRBV10-3 and TRBJ1-2; 7 nucleotides match TRBD1. The DNA for the CDR3 is TGTGCCATCAGTGAAGGGACAGCTAACTATGGCTACACCTTC. This encodes CAISEGTANYGYTF.